This T cell receptor beta chain was obtained from a study of blood T cell repertoires in COVID-19. Only in-frame clones appear in the TCRdb table, and some are missing; sequencing was by immunoSEQ multiplex PCR. This table holds some 160,000 clones, 84% found once. The germline CDR1 and CDR2 sequences are LNHDA and SQIVND (reference sequence). The CDR3 sequence is 15 residues long. The V and J ends lost 3 bases and 3 bases respectively, with 13 bases between them. This receptor was taken from a woman between 50 and 59 years old who had recovered from COVID-19. The chain uses TRBV19 and TRBJ2-3, with a tentative D call TRBD2 (7 bases). Specimen: PBMCs or T cells enriched from blood (not recorded which). The CDR3 region has the DNA TGTGCCAGTAGTATTAGGGGGGGGGCGACAGATACGCAGTATTTT. As protein: CASSIRGGATDTQYF.